This TCR beta chain was identified during a study of T-cell reconstitution after alpha-beta-depleted transplantation in children. In germline, CDR1 is ENHRY, CDR2 SYGVKD. The CDR3 runs to 15 residues. The junction had 5 bases not matched to a gene; V was cut back by 4 bases and J by 3 bases. Library preparation (for TCRbeta) was performed with unique molecular identifiers. TCRdb reprocessed the PCR reads with MiXCR, giving one entry per CDR3 protein. The table lists some 500,000 distinct CDR3 sequences, approximately 32% of them singletons. Sequencing used PBMCs from the stem cell graft donor, obtained from the stem cell graft. The J gene is TRBJ2-3, the V gene TRBV10-3, with 9 bases fitting TRBD2. This TCR was recovered from a human donor who donated a stem cell graft to a child with aplastic anemia. CDR3 in amino acids: CAISVGSGRTDTQYF. The CDR3, as DNA: TGTGCCATCAGTGTCGGTAGCGGGAGAACAGATACGCAGTATTTT.